These 2 T cell receptor beta chains came from one sample sequenced in a study of a mutant IDH1 vaccine in newly diagnosed glioma. The protocol was immunoSEQ multiplex PCR, while the TCRdb copy is restricted to in-frame clones and leaves out a portion. The data show 65,000 to 70,000 clones, around 88% seen once. Documented time point: baseline, week 1 (first vaccination visit). Noted treatment: pre-vaccination baseline after standard-of-care therapy. Material: peripheral blood mononuclear cells (PBMCs), obtained from a glioma patient treated with radiotherapy, temozolomide or both. These receptors were collected from a woman between 18 and 29 years old with glioma. Some clones in this sample may be carry-over from other donors' samples.

The chain couples TRBV4-1 to TRBJ1-2, with 7 bases lining up with TRBD1. In germline, CDR1 is MGHRA, CDR2 YSYEKL. The CDR3 extends over 15 amino acids. The V segment lost 0 bases and the J segment 2 bases; nucleotides outside the gene matches: 3. CDR3 in amino acids: CASSQDLQGNYGYTF. CDR3 in DNA: TGCGCCAGCAGCCAAGATCTACAGGGGAACTATGGCTACACCTTC.

This clone was observed a handful of times. The chain links TRBV5-1 to TRBJ1-1, with a possible D match to TRBD1 (6 bases). The CDR3 runs 12 residues. Germline values: CDR1 SGHRS, CDR2 YFSETQ. V lost 5 bases and J lost 3, with 8 bases in between. The CDR3 region has the DNA TGCGCCAGCAGTACAGGGTACACTGAAGCTTTCTTT. Protein: CASSTGYTEAFF.